This TCR beta chain was documented in a study of shared clonotypes between healthy human individuals (dated by TCRdb to 2019 to 2021). With respect to the entire study: A couple of women and a few men aged 18 to 49 years were included in the cohort. To estimate repertoire size and how much clonotypes are shared between individuals, the study performed deep sequencing of blood TCR repertoires from a few healthy adults. Libraries were prepared and TCR repertoires were sequenced by different laboratories using diverse techniques, in order to increase sequencing depth and limit assay-specific biases. Between about 0.85 and 10 billion PBMCs per donor were obtained by leukapheresis. Broader findings and caveats from the paper: Because the study included only a small number of donors, the genetic and exposure-history diversity represented was limited. Sampling was restricted to blood, and TCR repertoires in tissues likely differ from the TCR repertoires found in blood. Pairwise subsampling indicated that sequencing depth was expected to affect the degree of clonotype sharing among donors.

This clone occurred once. The antigen this receptor binds is unknown. No qualities accompany the bases; no much larger clone lies one base away. Healthy HIV-negative adults with no recently reported acute infections or vaccinations were included as donors. Only Caucasian adults living in Nashville, Tennessee, USA were represented among the donors. For unsorted samples, about 85 million PBMCs were counted and genomic DNA was extracted with the QIAamp DNA Blood Mini kit. After blood collection by leukapheresis, PBMCs were isolated using Ficoll-Histopaque density gradient centrifugation and then cryopreserved in the vapor phase of liquid nitrogen. V was cut back by 0 bases and J by 6 bases, leaving a gap of 11 bases between them. In the germline V gene (reference sequence), CDR1 corresponds to SEHNR and CDR2 to FQNEAQ. The CDR3 runs 14 residues from the cysteine to the phenylalanine. This entry keeps only the CDR3 DNA: 42 bases, framed from base 1.

TCR CDR3 regions were amplified from genomic DNA by multiplex PCR using the deep immunoSEQ assay. For each cell subset, the extracted genomic DNA was distributed evenly across all wells of several immunoSEQ 96-well plates, and each plate served as one replicate. For unsorted PBMC, 300 ng genomic DNA, equal to tens of thousands of T cell genomes, was loaded into each replicate PCR. Ten immunoSEQ deep assay plates were used to sequence the unsorted PBMC genomic DNA. The purified libraries were quantified using a Qubit 3.0 fluorometer, sized with a Bioanalyzer 2100, and then quantified again using the KAPA Library Quantification kit. Every immunoSEQ 96-well plate was sequenced on a separate single-read 150-cycle Illumina NextSeq 550 flow cell. Processing in the source paper ran as follows. Because only junctional sequences without quality scores were contained in the immunoSEQ output, filtering matching that applied to full-length reads could not be performed. To assign V/J genes and CDR3, sequences were annotated using PyIR, a Python wrapper for IgBLAST v1.9, with IMGT germline references. Reads with weak V/J assignments (E-value above 1e-6), missing CDR3, stop codons, out-of-frame junctions, or ambiguous translated residues were removed. V3J clonotypes were defined as sequences sharing an identical inferred V gene, J gene, and CDR3 amino acid sequence. The percentage overlap between two repertoires was calculated by dividing the number of shared unique clonotypes by the size of the smaller repertoire. Three approaches were used to assess repertoire richness: RTK rarefaction, the Chao1 estimator, and Recon v2.1 estimates of unobserved clonotypes. What TCRdb holds here is the immuneACCESS table cut down to in-frame rearrangements. Part of the clones is not present; checked against another copy, under half of the missing clones reflect an unresolved V gene, and the others are unexplained. That table gives V, J and clone size, and the DNA gave D and trimming. The sample profile shows hundreds of thousands of clones; about 80% of them were found once. The biggest ten clones account for approximately 12% of the sample.

Source material: PBMCs. The TCR sequence derives from a woman between 40 and 55 years old in good health. Some clones in this sample may be carry-over from other donors' samples. The sequence joins TRBV7-9 to TRBJ1-1, and possibly TRBD1, on 5 matching bases. The base sequence is TGTGCCAGCAGCTTAGCCCAGCAGGGTGCTGAAGCTTTCTTT. The translation is CASSLAQQGAEAFF.